The rows below give T cell receptor beta chains drawn from one sample of a study of cytomegalovirus exposure and HLA in healthy donors. Only in-frame clones appear in the TCRdb table, and some are missing; sequencing was by immunoSEQ multiplex PCR. The sample yields 230,000 or so clones, 85% to 90% seen once. Sequenced: PBMCs. These receptors all stem from a woman aged 18-29 years in good health and CMV-seronegative. Both conserved end residues are part of each CDR3. A D gene is named only where the DNA matches it firmly. Clone size, where shown, is once, few, many, or a class for clones that have expanded.

j_call,clone_size,v_call,d_call,cdr3_nt,cdr3_aa
TRBJ1-1,-,TRBV18,-,TGTGCCAGCTCACCCGAGGAAATCACTGAAGCTTTCTTT,CASSPEEITEAFF
TRBJ2-1,-,TRBV5-1,-,TGCGCCAGCAGCCTACGGACTACCAATGAGCAGTTCTTC,CASSLRTTNEQFF
TRBJ1-2,-,TRBV10-3,-,TGTGCCATCAGTGAGGCGGCTCCCTATGGCTACACCTTC,CAISEAAPYGYTF
TRBJ2-1,once,TRBV6-1,TRBD2,TGTGCCAGCAGTGAGACAAGCGGGACCTACAATGAGCAGTTCTTC,CASSETSGTYNEQFF
TRBJ1-4,-,TRBV7-9,TRBD1,TGTGCCAGCAGCACAGACAGGGGAACTAATGAAAAACTGTTTTTT,CASSTDRGTNEKLFF
TRBJ2-7,-,TRBV27,TRBD1,TGTGCCAGCACCGAATCGACAGGGGGTACCTACGAGCAGTACTTC,CASTESTGGTYEQYF
TRBJ2-7,-,TRBV2,TRBD2,TGTGCCAGCAGTCAGACTAGCGGCTACTCCTACGAGCAGTACTTC,CASSQTSGYSYEQYF
TRBJ2-7,-,TRBV27,-,TGTGCCAGCAGTTTTAGTCGGGACTCCTACGAGCAGTACTTC,CASSFSRDSYEQYF
TRBJ1-2,-,TRBV28,TRBD1,TGTGCCAGCAGTTTGGGACAGATGTTTACATATGGCTACACCTTC,CASSLGQMFTYGYTF
TRBJ2-7,-,TRBV13,-,TGTGCCAGCAGCTTAGGCCTCAGACAGTCCTACGAGCAGTACTTC,CASSLGLRQSYEQYF
TRBJ1-2,-,TRBV28,-,TGTGCCAGCCATGGGAGTCTTAACTATGGCTACACCTTC,CASHGSLNYGYTF
TRBJ2-1,-,TRBV10-3,-,TGTGCCATCAGTGAACCCCTGTCGGGATGGGAAAATGAGCAGTTCTTC,CAISEPLSGWENEQFF
TRBJ2-3,once,TRBV11-2,TRBD2,TGTGCCAGCAGCAGCGGGGCCGGCGGCACAGATACGCAGTATTTT,CASSSGAGGTDTQYF
TRBJ2-7,-,TRBV13,TRBD2,TGTGCCAGCAGCTCCAAAGACGGGGGAGGGCCTTGGGAGCAGTACTTC,CASSSKDGGGPWEQYF
TRBJ2-7,-,TRBV2,TRBD2,TGTGCCACAGACACTAGCGGGAGATCGTACGAGCAGTACTTC,CATDTSGRSYEQYF
TRBJ2-3,-,TRBV9,TRBD2,TGTGCCAGCAGCGTAGCCACTAGCGGGAGTAATACAGATACGCAGTATTTT,CASSVATSGSNTDTQYF
TRBJ2-1,-,TRBV7-2,TRBD1,TGTGCCAGCAGCTTAGATCTGGCAGGGGGGCAGTTCTTC,CASSLDLAGGQFF
TRBJ2-1,once,TRBV9,TRBD1,TGTGCCAGCAGCGTAGTTAGAGACAGGGGGCGTCCACATACCTACAATGAGCAGTTCTTC,CASSVVRDRGRPHTYNEQFF
TRBJ2-5,-,TRBV30,-,TGTGCCTGGGGCCCGAGGCAAGAGACCCAGTACTTC,CAWGPRQETQYF
TRBJ2-1,-,TRBV5-5,-,TGTGCCAGCAGCTTCAGGGTACAGGCCGATGAGCAGTTCTTC,CASSFRVQADEQFF
TRBJ2-7,-,TRBV28,-,TGTGCCAGCAGCCCAGGGGCAGTCTACGAGCAGTACTTC,CASSPGAVYEQYF
TRBJ2-7,-,TRBV29-1,TRBD1,TGCAGCGTCCGACAGGGGCTCTACGAGCAGTACTTC,CSVRQGLYEQYF
TRBJ2-7,-,TRBV5-4,-,TGTGCCAGCAGCTTGATGGGGCCGATCCTCGAGCAGTACTTC,CASSLMGPILEQYF
TRBJ2-5,-,TRBV5-1,TRBD1,TGCGCCAGCAGCTTGGTTGACAGGGAAGAGACCCAGTACTTC,CASSLVDREETQYF
TRBJ2-5,-,TRBV15,-,TGTGCCACCAGCAGTAATTTTGAAGGCGGGGAGACCCAGTACTTC,CATSSNFEGGETQYF
TRBJ2-7,-,TRBV7-9,-,TGTGCCAGCGGGAGCACCAGGGGCTCCTACGAGCAGTACTTC,CASGSTRGSYEQYF
TRBJ1-2,few,TRBV2,TRBD1,TGTGCCAGCAGTGCCGACAGGGGGTTTGGCTACACCTTC,CASSADRGFGYTF
TRBJ1-5,-,TRBV27,TRBD1,TGTGCCAGTCAGGGGAACCGACAGGGTGGTGGTTTTTGGCCCCAGCATTTT,CASQGNRQGGGFWPQHF
TRBJ2-3,-,TRBV10-1,-,TGCGCCAGCAGTGAGACGGGAGCTCTCACAGATACGCAGTATTTT,CASSETGALTDTQYF
TRBJ2-2,-,TRBV6-4,-,TGTGCCAGCAGTGCGCAGGGAACCGGGGAGCTGTTTTTT,CASSAQGTGELFF
TRBJ2-3,-,TRBV10-3,-,TGTGCCGTCCGCGAGAGGGCAGATACGCAGTATTTT,CAVRERADTQYF
TRBJ1-2,-,TRBV27,TRBD1,TGTGCCAGCAGTCCTAACAGGGGAGCCTACACCTTC,CASSPNRGAYTF
TRBJ1-5,-,TRBV19,-,TGTGCCAGTAGAGGAGGGTTTAATCAGCCCCAGCATTTT,CASRGGFNQPQHF
TRBJ2-7,-,TRBV5-1,TRBD2,TGCGCCAGCAGCCCGGGACTAGCGGGAGGGGGCGAGCAGTACTTC,CASSPGLAGGGEQYF
TRBJ2-1,-,TRBV25-1,-,TGTGCCAGCAGTGTGTCCGGGTTCAATGAGCAGTTCTTC,CASSVSGFNEQFF
TRBJ2-7,-,TRBV27,TRBD2,TGTGCCAGCAGTTATAGCGGGAATTACTACGAGCAGTACTTC,CASSYSGNYYEQYF
TRBJ2-4,-,TRBV6-4,-,TGTGCCAGCAGTGACTCGGCCGAAAACATTCAGTACTTC,CASSDSAENIQYF
TRBJ1-5,-,TRBV28,TRBD1,TGTGCCAGCAGTTTCCCAGGGGGACAGCCCCAGCATTTT,CASSFPGGQPQHF
TRBJ1-5,-,TRBV30,-,TGTGCCTGGAGTGTTACAGACAGTGGAGTTCAGCCCCAGCATTTT,CAWSVTDSGVQPQHF
TRBJ2-4,-,TRBV10-1,-,TGCGCCAGCAGTGAGTGGGTAGCAATTGCCAAAAACATTCAGTACTTC,CASSEWVAIAKNIQYF
TRBJ2-7,few,TRBV5-1,-,TGCGCCAGCAGCCCGGACAGAGCCTACGAGCAGTACTTC,CASSPDRAYEQYF
TRBJ1-2,-,TRBV6-1,TRBD1,TGTGCCAGCAGTGAGTCGGGGACAGGGGGTATCGGCTACACCTTC,CASSESGTGGIGYTF
TRBJ1-1,-,TRBV2,-,TGTGCCAGCAGTGAAGAGGGGCGGGGGGCCGGACCTGACACTGAAGCTTTCTTT,CASSEEGRGAGPDTEAFF
TRBJ2-2,-,TRBV5-1,-,TGCGCCAGCAGCTTGAGTGGGCCCGGGGAGCTGTTTTTT,CASSLSGPGELFF
TRBJ2-5,-,TRBV6-1,-,TGTGCCAGCAGCAATCGGGGACTGGAAGAGACCCAGTACTTC,CASSNRGLEETQYF
TRBJ2-1,-,TRBV6-6,TRBD1,TGTGCCAGCAGCTCTTCAGGGGGCGGCACCTACAATGAGCAGTTCTTC,CASSSSGGGTYNEQFF